The 17 T cell receptor beta chains listed next were all sequenced from one sample in a study of blood T cells in healthy people across ages (dated by TCRdb to the mid-2010s). Library preparation employed 5' RACE. The sequencer listed for this sample is Illumina HiSeq 2500. A second about 7 to 12 cycle PCR used a sample-barcoded 5' primer and a J-beta primer mix. Through fastp at Q25 and MiXCR, TCRdb rebuilt clones from the public reads, retaining in-frame beta chains. Entries are consolidated by CDR3 protein sequence, retaining the most common genes and DNA. In this sample the table shows about 1 million distinct CDR3 sequences, 40% to 45% of which occur a single time. The ten top clones hold approximately 19% of the sample. Sample: blood. The receptor set was obtained from a woman aged 60-70 years in good health.

This rearrangement joins TRBV11-2 to TRBJ2-7; the match to TRBD2 covers 9 bases. The CDR3 has 15 amino acids. The junction had 10 bases not matched to a gene; V was cut back by 7 bases and J by 3 bases. Germline V gives CDR1 SGHAT, CDR2 FQNNGV. The chain's CDR3 is CASKNLAGTGYEQYF. The CDR3 coding sequence is TGTGCCAGCAAAAACCTAGCGGGAACCGGCTACGAGCAGTACTTC.

This clonotype appeared a few times. The gene calls are TRBV2 and TRBJ2-3, with D possibly matching TRBD1 (7 bases). Germline CDR1 is SNHLY and CDR2 is FYNNEI. The V gene lost 8 bases and the J gene lost 0 bases, with 15 bases spanning the gap. The CDR3 has 15 residues. DNA for the CDR3: TGTGCCAGCGGGGAACAGGGGACTAGCACAGATACGCAGTATTTT. Encoded protein: CASGEQGTSTDTQYF.

The chain carries TRBV5-1 and TRBJ2-1; 11 bases map to TRBD2. J gave up 0 bases and V 3 bases, and 11 bases lay outside the gene matches. Germline CDR1 SGHRS, CDR2 YFSETQ. This CDR3 is built from 19 residues. CDR3 amino acids: CASSSPGLAEGSSYNEQFF. The CDR3, as DNA: TGCGCCAGCAGCTCCCCGGGACTAGCGGAGGGAAGCTCCTACAATGAGCAGTTCTTC.

CDR3 nucleotides: TGTGCCTGGACAGGGGCTACTAATGAAAAACTGTTTTTT. Protein sequence: CAWTGATNEKLFF. The chain recombines TRBV30 with TRBJ1-4; tentatively, D is TRBD1 (6 bases). Germline CDR1 GTSNPN, CDR2 SVGIG (reference sequence). The CDR3 sequence is 13 residues long. Trimming stripped 4 bases from V and 2 bases from J, with 8 bases between. The full variable domain, in which reference TRBV30 and TRBJ1-4 provide the parts outside the CDR3, is SQTIHQWPATLVQPVGSPLSLECTVEGTSNPNLYWYRQAAGRGLQLLFYSVGIGQISSEVPQNLSASRPQDRQFILSSKKLLLSDSGFYLCAWTGATNEKLFFGSGTQLSVL.

The table lists this clonotype with many counts. The rearrangement uses TRBV7-2 and TRBJ2-5; 8 bases align to TRBD1. The V gene's germline CDR1 is SGHTA and CDR2 FQGNSA. J gave up 5 bases and V 4 bases, and 3 bases lay outside the gene matches. The CDR3 length is 13 residues. The CDR3 here is CASSSRQGETQYF. As DNA, the CDR3 is TGTGCCAGCAGCTCCCGACAGGGGGAGACCCAGTACTTC.

This clonotype was recorded a few times. The V gene is TRBV24-1, the J gene TRBJ2-5, with a weak D call TRBD1 (6 bases). Trimming cost V 10 bases and J 11 bases, with 16 bases left between them. CDR1 KGHDR and CDR2 SFDVKD come from the germline V gene. The CDR3 length is 11 residues. In DNA form, the CDR3 reads TGTGCCACGAGGGGGAACAATGAGCAGTACTTC. Translating it yields CATRGNNEQYF.

This chain connects TRBV12-3 or TRBV12-4 to TRBJ2-7; D remains ambiguous. The CDR3 covers 13 residues. V was clipped by 5 bases and J by 2 bases, with 10 bases between them. The CDR3 DNA is TGTGCCAGCAGTCGCCCGAGCACCTACGAGCAGTACTTC. It encodes CASSRPSTYEQYF.

The rearrangement links TRBV6-1 to TRBJ2-5, with D uncertain. Trimming removed 4 bases from V and 5 bases from J, with 11 bases in between. Germline CDR1 MNHNS, CDR2 SASEGT. The CDR3 extends over 13 amino acids. CDR3 sequence: CASSATIDETQYF. CDR3 coding DNA: TGTGCCAGCAGTGCGACCATCGATGAGACCCAGTACTTC.

This clonotype was seen only a few times. This chain links TRBV6-2 or TRBV6-3 with TRBJ2-1, with 13 positions matching TRBD2. Germline V gene data show CDR1 as MNHEY and CDR2 as SVGEGT. The J segment lost 6 bases and the V segment lost 8 bases, leaving 4 bases of the junction unmatched. This CDR3 spans 14 amino acids. CDR3 DNA: TGTGCCAGCGGACTAGCGGGAGCCCGCAATGAGCAGTTCTTC. Its protein is CASGLAGARNEQFF.

The chain joins TRBV19 to TRBJ2-6, with TRBD1 matching over 7 bases. The CDR3 is 15 amino acids. Germline CDR1 is LNHDA and CDR2 is SQIVND (reference sequence). With V trimmed by 7 bases and J by 2 bases, 5 bases remained unmatched. The CDR3 loop reads CASTKTGTGANVLTF. The CDR3 nucleotides are TGTGCCAGTACCAAGACAGGGACTGGGGCCAACGTCCTGACTTTC.

V is TRBV10-3 and J is TRBJ2-1; D might be TRBD2 (7 bases). Trimming removed 4 bases at V and 9 bases at J, with 16 bases between. This CDR3 has 14 amino acids. CDR1 ENHRY and CDR2 SYGVKD come from the germline V gene. The CDR3 DNA is TGTGCCATCAGTGGGGAGGGGGGAGAACGTGAGCAGTTCTTC. This codes for CAISGEGGEREQFF.

This chain links TRBV9 with TRBJ2-5; D is unclear. Germline CDR1 SGDLS, CDR2 YYNGEE. The CDR3 has 12 residues. Trimming took off 3 bases at V and 5 bases at J, with 8 bases between the two ends. The CDR3 region has the DNA TGTGCCAGCAGCGCAGATGAGGAGACCCAGTACTTC. Its translation is CASSADEETQYF.

This clonotype was observed a handful of times. The rearrangement links TRBV5-5 to TRBJ2-3; D is ambiguous. Per germline, CDR1 SGHKS and CDR2 YYEKEE (reference sequence). V shed 0 bases and J shed 12 bases, with 11 bases lying between them. The CDR3 consists of 12 residues. DNA for the CDR3: TGTGCCAGCAGCTTGGCACCTCCCGCCCAGTATTTT. This translates into CASSLAPPAQYF.

The rearrangement joins TRBV6-1 to TRBJ2-7; D is uncertain. Germline V gene sequence: CDR1 MNHNS, CDR2 SASEGT. V lost 10 bases and J 4 bases, leaving 20 bases between the germline ends. The CDR3 has 14 residues. The CDR3 loop reads CATAPRGDGYEQYF. The CDR3 DNA follows: TGTGCCACCGCCCCCCGAGGAGATGGGTACGAGCAGTACTTC.

The chain couples TRBV7-6 to TRBJ2-7, with no clear D. V lost 0 bases to trimming and J lost 3 bases, with 9 bases between them. The CDR3 spans 14 residues. The germline V gene has CDR1 SGHVS and CDR2 FNYEAQ. CDR3 loop: CASSLAFGDYEQYF. The CDR3 DNA is TGTGCCAGCAGCTTAGCCTTTGGGGACTACGAGCAGTACTTC.

This clonotype was seen at least ten times. The junction departs from germline at one end; a sequencing error may be responsible. The chain uses TRBV6-5 and TRBJ2-1; 8 nucleotides line up with TRBD1. Germline-derived CDR1 and CDR2 are MNHEY and SVGAGI. This CDR3 is built from 13 residues. CDR3 region: CASSDSGGDEQFF. CDR3 nucleotides: TGTGCCAGCAGTGACTCAGGGGGCGATGAGCAGTTCTTC.

The rearrangement joins TRBV4-1 to TRBJ2-6; 7 bases are shared with TRBD1. This CDR3 is 16 amino acids long. Trimming removed 1 base from V and 0 bases from J; junction bases left unmatched: 0. The germline CDR1 and CDR2 sequences are MGHRA and YSYEKL. Here the CDR3 DNA reads TGCGCCAGCAGCCAAGGACAGGGCTCTGGGGCCAACGTCCTGACTTTC. It yields the protein CASSQGQGSGANVLTF.